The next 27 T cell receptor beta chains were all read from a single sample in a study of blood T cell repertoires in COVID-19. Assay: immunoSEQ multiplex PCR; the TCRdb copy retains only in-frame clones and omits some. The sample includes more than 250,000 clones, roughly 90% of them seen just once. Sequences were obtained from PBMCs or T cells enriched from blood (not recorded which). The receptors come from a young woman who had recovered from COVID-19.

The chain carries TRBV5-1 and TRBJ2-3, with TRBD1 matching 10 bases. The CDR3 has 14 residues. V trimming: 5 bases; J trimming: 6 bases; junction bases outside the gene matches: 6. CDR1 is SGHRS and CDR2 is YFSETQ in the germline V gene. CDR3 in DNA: TGCGCCAGCAGTTACGGACAGGGGGAGGATACGCAGTATTTT. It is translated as CASSYGQGEDTQYF.

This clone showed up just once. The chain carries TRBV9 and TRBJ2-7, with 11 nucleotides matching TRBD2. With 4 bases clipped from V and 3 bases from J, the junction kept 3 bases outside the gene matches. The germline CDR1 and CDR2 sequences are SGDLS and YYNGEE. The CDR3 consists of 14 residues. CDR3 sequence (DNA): TGTGCCAGCAGCCCGCTAGCGGGAGGCTACGAGCAGTACTTC. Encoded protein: CASSPLAGGYEQYF.

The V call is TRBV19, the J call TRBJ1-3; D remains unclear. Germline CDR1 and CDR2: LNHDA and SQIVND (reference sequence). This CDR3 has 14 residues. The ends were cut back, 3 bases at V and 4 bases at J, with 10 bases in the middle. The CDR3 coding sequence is TGTGCCAGTAGTATCCCAAGAGGAGGAAACACCATATATTTT. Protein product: CASSIPRGGNTIYF.

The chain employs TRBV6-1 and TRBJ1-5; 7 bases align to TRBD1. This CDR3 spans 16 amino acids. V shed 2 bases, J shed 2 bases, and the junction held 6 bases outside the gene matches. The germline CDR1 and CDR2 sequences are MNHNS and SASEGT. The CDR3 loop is CASSESTGVRNQPQHF. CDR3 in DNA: TGTGCCAGCAGTGAATCCACAGGGGTCCGCAATCAGCCCCAGCATTTT.

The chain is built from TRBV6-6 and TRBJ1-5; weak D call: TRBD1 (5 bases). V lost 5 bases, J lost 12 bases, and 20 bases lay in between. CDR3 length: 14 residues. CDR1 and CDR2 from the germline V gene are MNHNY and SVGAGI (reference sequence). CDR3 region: CASSDAPGRVVQHF. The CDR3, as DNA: TGTGCCAGCAGTGACGCTCCCGGCAGGGTGGTCCAGCATTTT.

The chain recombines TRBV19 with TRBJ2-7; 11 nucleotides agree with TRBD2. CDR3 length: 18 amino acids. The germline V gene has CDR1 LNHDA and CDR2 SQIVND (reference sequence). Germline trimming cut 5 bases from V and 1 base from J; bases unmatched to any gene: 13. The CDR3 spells CASSETSGETWGSYEQYF. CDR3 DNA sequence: TGTGCCAGTAGTGAGACTAGCGGGGAAACCTGGGGTTCCTACGAGCAGTACTTC.

CDR3 bases: TGTGCCAGCAGCTTGGCTGGGACAGGGGCAGATACGCAGTATTTT. Its protein is CASSLAGTGADTQYF. The rearrangement joins TRBV5-4 to TRBJ2-3, with 10 bases that match TRBD1. Germline CDR1 SGHNT, CDR2 YYREEE (reference sequence). This CDR3 spans 15 amino acids. The ends lost 0 bases at V and 4 bases at J; junction bases unmatched: 2.

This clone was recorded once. The chain's CDR3 is CASSLGQNDGYTF. In DNA, the CDR3 is TGTGCCAGCAGTTTAGGACAGAACGATGGCTACACCTTC. This chain links TRBV12-3 or TRBV12-4 with TRBJ1-2, with D perhaps matching TRBD1 (5 bases). CDR3 length: 13 residues. V lost 1 base and J lost 6, with 9 bases in between.

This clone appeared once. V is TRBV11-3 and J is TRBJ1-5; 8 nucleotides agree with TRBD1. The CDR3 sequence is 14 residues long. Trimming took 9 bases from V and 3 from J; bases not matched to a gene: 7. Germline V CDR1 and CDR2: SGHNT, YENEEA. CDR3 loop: CARRQGIDNQPQHF. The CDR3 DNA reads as TGTGCCAGGAGACAGGGGATTGACAATCAGCCCCAGCATTTT.

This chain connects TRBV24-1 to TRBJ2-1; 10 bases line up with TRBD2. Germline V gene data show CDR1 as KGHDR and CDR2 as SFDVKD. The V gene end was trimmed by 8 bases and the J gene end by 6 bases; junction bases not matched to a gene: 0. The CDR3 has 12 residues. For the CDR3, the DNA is TGTGCCACCACTAGCGGGGGCAATGAGCAGTTCTTC. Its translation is CATTSGGNEQFF.

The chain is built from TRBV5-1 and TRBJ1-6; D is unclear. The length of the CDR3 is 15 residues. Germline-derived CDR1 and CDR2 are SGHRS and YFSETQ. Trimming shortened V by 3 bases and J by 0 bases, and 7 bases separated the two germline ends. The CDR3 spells CASSWLSSYNSPLHF. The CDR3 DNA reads TGCGCCAGCAGCTGGCTCAGCTCCTATAATTCACCCCTCCACTTT.

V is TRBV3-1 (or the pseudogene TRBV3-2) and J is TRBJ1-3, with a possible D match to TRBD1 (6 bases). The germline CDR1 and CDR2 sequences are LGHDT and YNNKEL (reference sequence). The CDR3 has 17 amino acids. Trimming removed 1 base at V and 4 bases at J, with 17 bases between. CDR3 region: CASSQGIFGGRGNTIYF. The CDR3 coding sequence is TGTGCCAGCAGCCAAGGCATATTCGGGGGGCGGGGAAACACCATATATTTT.

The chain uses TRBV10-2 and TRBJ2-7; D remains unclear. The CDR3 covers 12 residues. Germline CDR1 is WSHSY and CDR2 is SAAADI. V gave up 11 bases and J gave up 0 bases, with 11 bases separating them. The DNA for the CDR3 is TGCGCCTCACAGACCCCCTCCTACGAGCAGTACTTC. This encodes CASQTPSYEQYF.

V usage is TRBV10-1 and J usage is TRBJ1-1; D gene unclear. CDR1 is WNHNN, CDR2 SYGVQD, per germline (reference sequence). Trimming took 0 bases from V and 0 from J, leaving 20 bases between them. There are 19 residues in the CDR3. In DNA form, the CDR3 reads TGCGCCAGCAGTGAGTCGAGGTTAACCAACCGGTTCATGAACACTGAAGCTTTCTTT. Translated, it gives CASSESRLTNRFMNTEAFF.

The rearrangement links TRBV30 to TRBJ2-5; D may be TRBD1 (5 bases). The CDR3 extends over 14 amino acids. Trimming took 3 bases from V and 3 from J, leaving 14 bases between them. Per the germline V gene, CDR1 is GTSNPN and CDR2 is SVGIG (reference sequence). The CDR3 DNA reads TGTGCCTGGAGATCTCCAGGGCCCAAAGAGACCCAGTACTTC. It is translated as CAWRSPGPKETQYF.

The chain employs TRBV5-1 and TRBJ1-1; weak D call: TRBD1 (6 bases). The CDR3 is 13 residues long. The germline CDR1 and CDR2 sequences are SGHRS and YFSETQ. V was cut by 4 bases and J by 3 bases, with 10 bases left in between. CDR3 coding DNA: TGCGCCAGCAGCCGGACAGCCGACACTGAAGCTTTCTTT. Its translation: CASSRTADTEAFF.

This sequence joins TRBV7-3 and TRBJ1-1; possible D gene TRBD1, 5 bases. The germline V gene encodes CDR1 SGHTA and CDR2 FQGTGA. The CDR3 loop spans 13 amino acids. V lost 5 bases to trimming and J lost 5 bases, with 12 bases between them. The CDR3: CASSPSGGTEAFF. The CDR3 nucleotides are TGTGCCAGCAGCCCAAGCGGGGGGACTGAAGCTTTCTTT.

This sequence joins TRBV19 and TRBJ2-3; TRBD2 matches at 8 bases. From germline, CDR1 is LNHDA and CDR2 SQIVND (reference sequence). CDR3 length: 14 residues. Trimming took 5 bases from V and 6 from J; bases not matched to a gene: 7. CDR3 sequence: CASSLARGADTQYF. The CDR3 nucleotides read TGTGCCAGTAGTCTGGCGCGGGGGGCTGATACGCAGTATTTT.

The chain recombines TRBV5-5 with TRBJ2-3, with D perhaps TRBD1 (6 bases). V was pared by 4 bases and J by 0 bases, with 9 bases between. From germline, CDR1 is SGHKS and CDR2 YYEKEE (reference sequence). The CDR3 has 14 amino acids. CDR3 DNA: TGTGCCAGCAGCGGACAGATGAGCACAGATACGCAGTATTTT. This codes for CASSGQMSTDTQYF.

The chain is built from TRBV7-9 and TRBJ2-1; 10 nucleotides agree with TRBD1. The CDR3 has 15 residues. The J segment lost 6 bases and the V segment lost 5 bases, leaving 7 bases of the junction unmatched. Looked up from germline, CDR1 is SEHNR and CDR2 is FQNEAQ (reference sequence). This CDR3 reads CASSPGTGARNEQFF. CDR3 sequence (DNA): TGTGCCAGCAGCCCCGGGACAGGGGCCCGCAATGAGCAGTTCTTC.

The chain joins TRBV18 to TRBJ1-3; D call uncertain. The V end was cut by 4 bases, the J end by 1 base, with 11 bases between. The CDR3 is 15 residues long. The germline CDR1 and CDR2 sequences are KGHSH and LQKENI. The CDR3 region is CASSRPRGSGNTIYF. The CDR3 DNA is TGTGCCAGCTCACGGCCCAGAGGATCTGGAAACACCATATATTTT.

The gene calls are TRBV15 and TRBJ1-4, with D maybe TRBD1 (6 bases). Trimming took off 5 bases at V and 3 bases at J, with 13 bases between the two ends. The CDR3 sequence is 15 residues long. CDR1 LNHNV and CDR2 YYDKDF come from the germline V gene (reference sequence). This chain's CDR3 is CATSPRGGANEKLFF. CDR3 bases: TGTGCCACCAGCCCCAGAGGGGGGGCTAATGAAAAACTGTTTTTT.

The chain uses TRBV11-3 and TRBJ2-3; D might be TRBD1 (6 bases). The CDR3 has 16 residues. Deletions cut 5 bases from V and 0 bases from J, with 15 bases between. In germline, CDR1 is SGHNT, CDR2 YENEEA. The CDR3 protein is CASSLRDTISTDTQYF. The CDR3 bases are TGTGCCAGCAGCCTCCGGGACACTATTAGCACAGATACGCAGTATTTT.

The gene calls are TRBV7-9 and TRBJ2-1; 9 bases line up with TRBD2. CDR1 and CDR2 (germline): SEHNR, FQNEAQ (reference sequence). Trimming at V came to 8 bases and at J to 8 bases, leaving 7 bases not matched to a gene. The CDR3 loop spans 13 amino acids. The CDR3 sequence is CASPGLAGDEQFF. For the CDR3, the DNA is TGTGCCAGCCCGGGACTAGCCGGTGATGAGCAGTTCTTC.

CDR3 DNA: TGTGCCAGTAGGCAAAACGGCGGGGTCGAGCAGTACTTC. Protein product: CASRQNGGVEQYF. The chain carries TRBV19 and TRBJ2-7; D possibly corresponds to TRBD2 (6 bases). CDR1 and CDR2 (germline): LNHDA, SQIVND (reference sequence). The CDR3 sequence is 13 residues long. V was cut by 6 bases and J by 6 bases, with 15 bases left in between.

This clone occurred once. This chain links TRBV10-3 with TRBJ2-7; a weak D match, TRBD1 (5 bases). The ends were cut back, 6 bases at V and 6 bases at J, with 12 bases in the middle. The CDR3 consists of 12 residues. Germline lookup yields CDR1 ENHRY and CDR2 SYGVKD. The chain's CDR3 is CAIRAHQGEQYF. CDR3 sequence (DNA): TGTGCCATCAGGGCCCACCAGGGCGAGCAGTACTTC.

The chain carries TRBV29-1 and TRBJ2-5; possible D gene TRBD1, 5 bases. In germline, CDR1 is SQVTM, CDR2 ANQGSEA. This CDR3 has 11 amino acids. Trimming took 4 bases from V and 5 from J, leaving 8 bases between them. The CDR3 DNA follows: TGCAGCGTTGCCAGGGCGGAGACCCAGTACTTC. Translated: CSVARAETQYF.